A selection of T cell receptor beta chains follows, all from one sample in a study of blood T cell repertoires in COVID-19. Clones were read by immunoSEQ multiplex PCR, and TCRdb kept only the in-frame ones, dropping some. The sample lists some 170,000 clones, more than 60% occurring once. Sequenced material: peripheral blood. The origin of the receptors is a man in his 60s with acute or convalescent COVID-19. CDR3s include the opening cysteine and the closing phenylalanine or tryptophan. The D gene is left open where the match is weak. Size is omitted from some rows. Given values are once, few, many or a class for expanded clones.

J gene: TRBJ2-7; clone size: once; D gene: NA; V gene: TRBV7-2; CDR3 protein: CASSLEGAKVYEQYF; CDR3 DNA: TGTGCCAGCAGCTTAGAAGGGGCGAAAGTATACGAGCAGTACTTC
J gene: TRBJ1-5; clone size: NA; D gene: TRBD1; V gene: TRBV30; CDR3 protein: CAWSRPDRDNQPQHF; CDR3 DNA: TGTGCCTGGAGTCGGCCCGACAGGGATAATCAGCCCCAGCATTTT
J gene: TRBJ2-3; clone size: NA; D gene: TRBD1; V gene: TRBV5-6; CDR3 protein: CASSLFGRGQGTDTQYF; CDR3 DNA: TGTGCCAGCAGCTTGTTTGGTAGGGGGCAAGGCACAGATACGCAGTATTTT
J gene: TRBJ1-4; clone size: few; D gene: NA; V gene: TRBV10-2; CDR3 protein: CASSESAGRGEKLFF; CDR3 DNA: TGCGCCAGCAGTGAGTCAGCGGGGCGCGGAGAAAAACTGTTTTTT
J gene: TRBJ2-1; clone size: NA; D gene: NA; V gene: TRBV6-5; CDR3 protein: CASSYSLQGKVEQFF; CDR3 DNA: TGTGCCAGCAGTTACTCGCTTCAGGGAAAGGTTGAGCAGTTCTTC
J gene: TRBJ2-3; clone size: NA; D gene: NA; V gene: TRBV6-5; CDR3 protein: CASSYSSSREPDTQYF; CDR3 DNA: TGTGCCAGCAGTTACTCGAGTAGCAGAGAGCCAGATACGCAGTATTTT
J gene: TRBJ2-2; clone size: NA; D gene: TRBD1; V gene: TRBV11-1; CDR3 protein: CASSRDRNTGELFF; CDR3 DNA: TGTGCCAGCAGCCGGGACAGGAACACCGGGGAGCTGTTTTTT
J gene: TRBJ2-1; clone size: NA; D gene: NA; V gene: TRBV2; CDR3 protein: CAAALSSYNEQFF; CDR3 DNA: TGTGCTGCGGCTTTGAGCTCCTACAATGAGCAGTTCTTC
J gene: TRBJ2-2; clone size: NA; D gene: NA; V gene: TRBV30; CDR3 protein: CAFDGRGNTGELFF; CDR3 DNA: TGTGCCTTTGATGGGCGGGGGAACACCGGGGAGCTGTTTTTT
J gene: TRBJ1-2; clone size: NA; D gene: TRBD1; V gene: TRBV28; CDR3 protein: CASSSTGGDYGYTF; CDR3 DNA: TGTGCCAGCAGTTCGACAGGGGGAGACTATGGCTACACCTTC
J gene: TRBJ1-2; clone size: NA; D gene: NA; V gene: TRBV11-2; CDR3 protein: CASSLASGNYGYTF; CDR3 DNA: TGTGCCAGCAGCTTAGCGTCGGGGAACTATGGCTACACCTTC
J gene: TRBJ2-2; clone size: NA; D gene: NA; V gene: TRBV6-5; CDR3 protein: CASSPLVSNGELFF; CDR3 DNA: TGTGCCAGCAGCCCACTAGTGAGCAACGGGGAGCTGTTTTTT
J gene: TRBJ2-7; clone size: few; D gene: NA; V gene: TRBV5-6; CDR3 protein: CASSLVGTHLTYEQYF; CDR3 DNA: TGTGCCAGCAGCTTGGTGGGGACTCATCTTACCTACGAGCAGTACTTC
J gene: TRBJ1-2; clone size: once; D gene: TRBD1; V gene: TRBV7-9; CDR3 protein: CASSGPGQGDFNYGYTF; CDR3 DNA: TGTGCCAGCAGCGGACCGGGACAGGGGGACTTTAACTATGGCTACACCTTC
J gene: TRBJ2-3; clone size: once; D gene: TRBD2; V gene: TRBV5-4; CDR3 protein: CASSPWAGASTDTQYF; CDR3 DNA: TGTGCCAGCAGCCCGTGGGCGGGAGCTAGCACAGATACGCAGTATTTT
J gene: TRBJ1-1; clone size: NA; D gene: NA; V gene: TRBV19; CDR3 protein: CASSTLTGEAFF; CDR3 DNA: TGTGCCAGTAGTACCCTGACGGGTGAAGCTTTCTTT
J gene: TRBJ2-5; clone size: NA; D gene: TRBD1; V gene: TRBV11-2; CDR3 protein: CASSSLDRLEVTLKTQYF; CDR3 DNA: TGTGCCAGCAGCTCCTTGGACAGGCTAGAGGTGACTCTTAAGACCCAGTACTTC
J gene: TRBJ1-5; clone size: NA; D gene: TRBD1; V gene: TRBV2; CDR3 protein: CASSDWRGPSNQPQHF; CDR3 DNA: TGTGCCAGCAGTGATTGGAGGGGGCCAAGCAATCAGCCCCAGCATTTT
J gene: TRBJ2-1; clone size: NA; D gene: NA; V gene: TRBV7-3; CDR3 protein: CASSPPGTVNEQFF; CDR3 DNA: TGTGCCAGCAGCCCTCCCGGGACTGTGAATGAGCAGTTCTTC
J gene: TRBJ2-7; clone size: NA; D gene: TRBD1; V gene: TRBV24-1; CDR3 protein: CATSDSGGHEQYF; CDR3 DNA: TGTGCCACCAGTGACTCAGGGGGCCACGAGCAGTACTTC
J gene: TRBJ2-1; clone size: NA; D gene: NA; V gene: TRBV9; CDR3 protein: CASSVSYNEQFF; CDR3 DNA: TGTGCCAGCAGCGTCAGCTACAATGAGCAGTTCTTC
J gene: TRBJ1-4; clone size: NA; D gene: TRBD1; V gene: TRBV12-3/TRBV12-4; CDR3 protein: CASRGTGEKLFF; CDR3 DNA: TGTGCCAGCAGGGGGACAGGGGAAAAACTGTTTTTT
J gene: TRBJ2-3; clone size: NA; D gene: NA; V gene: TRBV2; CDR3 protein: CASHFTDTQYF; CDR3 DNA: TGTGCCAGCCACTTCACAGATACGCAGTATTTT
J gene: TRBJ2-7; clone size: NA; D gene: TRBD1; V gene: TRBV4-2; CDR3 protein: CASSRTGAAYEQYF; CDR3 DNA: TGTGCCAGCAGCCGAACAGGGGCGGCCTACGAGCAGTACTTC
J gene: TRBJ2-7; clone size: NA; D gene: TRBD1; V gene: TRBV2; CDR3 protein: CAREDRDRDREQYF; CDR3 DNA: TGTGCCAGGGAAGACCGGGACAGGGATCGCGAGCAGTACTTC
J gene: TRBJ1-6; clone size: NA; D gene: TRBD1; V gene: TRBV19; CDR3 protein: CASTLGTGISPLHF; CDR3 DNA: TGTGCCAGTACCCTAGGGACAGGGATTTCACCCCTCCACTTT
J gene: TRBJ2-5; clone size: NA; D gene: NA; V gene: TRBV11-2; CDR3 protein: CASSNRRNVRGSETQYF; CDR3 DNA: TGTGCCAGCAGCAATAGAAGGAATGTCAGGGGAAGCGAGACCCAGTACTTC
J gene: TRBJ2-3; clone size: few; D gene: TRBD2; V gene: TRBV7-9; CDR3 protein: CASSLTSGGADTQYF; CDR3 DNA: TGTGCCAGCAGCTTAACTAGCGGGGGGGCAGATACGCAGTATTTT
J gene: TRBJ2-1; clone size: NA; D gene: TRBD2; V gene: TRBV5-4; CDR3 protein: CASSLERGGYEQFF; CDR3 DNA: TGTGCCAGCAGCTTGGAGCGGGGGGGCTATGAGCAGTTCTTC
J gene: TRBJ1-5; clone size: once; D gene: TRBD1; V gene: TRBV7-8; CDR3 protein: CASSTGTGPQPQHF; CDR3 DNA: TGTGCCAGCAGTACCGGGACAGGACCTCAGCCCCAGCATTTT
J gene: TRBJ1-2; clone size: NA; D gene: TRBD1; V gene: TRBV9; CDR3 protein: CASSVATSGTGDHYGYTF; CDR3 DNA: TGTGCCAGCAGCGTAGCTACGTCGGGGACAGGGGACCACTATGGCTACACCTTC
J gene: TRBJ2-5; clone size: NA; D gene: TRBD1; V gene: TRBV6-5; CDR3 protein: CASTPLLGGETQYF; CDR3 DNA: TGTGCCAGCACTCCTCTTTTAGGGGGCGAGACCCAGTACTTC
J gene: TRBJ1-2; clone size: NA; D gene: TRBD1; V gene: TRBV2; CDR3 protein: CASSAGTDYGYTF; CDR3 DNA: TGTGCCAGCAGTGCCGGGACAGACTATGGCTACACCTTC